The present T cell receptor (beta chain) was sequenced within a study of T cells in localized non-small cell lung cancer. Trimming left V 6 bases short and J 3 bases short, with 18 bases between. This CDR3 is 15 amino acids long. CDR1 is SGHTA and CDR2 is FQGTGA in the germline V gene. Generated by immunoSEQ multiplex PCR, the TCRdb table keeps only in-frame clones and is missing some. The table records approximately 63,000 clones, about 90% of them present only once. The receptor was isolated from a man aged 40-75 years with stage I squamous cell lung carcinoma. The gene calls are TRBV7-3 and TRBJ2-7, with D unresolved. Sample: peripheral blood, taken before any cancer treatment. The CDR3 bases are TGTGCCAGCAGTCCCTTGCCTGGTTTTTACTACGAGCAGTACTTC. This sequence encodes CASSPLPGFYYEQYF.